The 10 T cell receptor beta chains in this list originate from one sample, sequenced in a study of identical twins. TCRdb re-derived calls from the 5' RACE reads in MiXCR, one entry per CDR3 protein. Found here are about 470,000 distinct CDR3 sequences, approximately 24% of them singletons; the top ten hold about 2.9%. The sample was also reused in another study, on T cells expressing NK-cell markers.

Sequencing was carried out using CD4+ T cells sorted from blood. The receptors come from a woman aged 18-30 years in good health.

In its sample, this clonotype was seen a few times. This chain joins TRBV12-3 or TRBV12-4 and TRBJ2-1; TRBD1 agrees at 9 bases. V shed 3 bases, J shed 15 bases, and the junction held 12 bases outside the gene matches. The CDR3 length is 14 residues. CDR3 residues: CASSFSGTGPVMFF. For the CDR3, the DNA is TGTGCCAGCAGTTTTTCCGGGACAGGGCCGGTAATGTTCTTC.

This clonotype was seen more than once but under ten times. The genes are TRBV7-2 and TRBJ2-2; perhaps D is TRBD1 or TRBD2 (6 bases each). The CDR3 is 16 amino acids. CDR1 and CDR2 (germline): SGHTA, FQGNSA. V was pared by 1 base and J by 1 base, with 10 bases between. In DNA form, the CDR3 reads TGTGCCAGCAGCTTAGTGGCGGGACAGAACACCGGGGAGCTGTTTTTT. As protein: CASSLVAGQNTGELFF.

The J gene is TRBJ1-2, the V gene TRBV7-9; weak D call: TRBD1 (5 bases). Germline assignment: CDR1 SEHNR and CDR2 FQNEAQ (reference sequence). This CDR3 spans 14 amino acids. V lost 1 base and J lost 3, with 9 bases in between. The CDR3 sequence: CASSLDRNYYGYTF. CDR3 DNA: TGTGCCAGCAGCTTAGACAGGAACTACTATGGCTACACCTTC.

The V and J genes are TRBV14 and TRBJ2-5, with TRBD2 matching over 12 bases. The CDR3 totals 15 residues. J lost 7 bases, V lost 1 base, and 4 bases had no gene match. In germline, CDR1 is SGHDN, CDR2 FVKESK. The CDR3 bases are TGTGCCAGCAGCCAAGGACTAGCGGGAGCGGGGACCCAGTACTTC. Its translation: CASSQGLAGAGTQYF.

This clonotype turned up a few times. This rearrangement joins TRBV7-9 to TRBJ2-7, with TRBD1 matching 7 bases. Unmatched junction bases numbered 7, after V lost 5 bases and J lost 0 bases. Germline values: CDR1 SEHNR, CDR2 FQNEAQ (reference sequence). The CDR3 contains 15 residues. This CDR3 reads CASSPMGTVSYEQYF. For the CDR3, the DNA is TGTGCCAGCAGCCCCATGGGGACAGTCTCCTACGAGCAGTACTTC. The full variable domain, with the rest looked up from reference TRBV7-9 and TRBJ2-7, is DTGVSQNPRHKITKRGQNVTFRCDPISEHNRLYWYRQTLGQGPEFLTYFQNEAQLEKSRLLSDRFSAERPKGSFSTLEIQRTEQGDSAMYLCASSPMGTVSYEQYFGPGTRLTVT.

The chain combines TRBV2 with TRBJ2-3; possible D gene TRBD1, 5 bases. Germline V gene data show CDR1 as SNHLY and CDR2 as FYNNEI. CDR3 length: 15 amino acids. V lost 3 bases to trimming and J lost 4 bases, with 14 bases between them. The CDR3 DNA reads TGTGCCAGCAGTGATCAGGGAAGGGCCGCAGATACGCAGTATTTT. It is translated as CASSDQGRAADTQYF.

The rearrangement links TRBV6-2 or TRBV6-3 to TRBJ1-2, with D hard to call. CDR3 length equals 13 residues. V was pared by 6 bases and J by 7 bases, with 15 bases between. Germline V gives CDR1 MNHEY, CDR2 SVGEGT. In DNA form, the CDR3 reads TGTGCCAGCAGAGAGAACGGGAAGGTTGGCTACACCTTC. Translation: CASRENGKVGYTF.

This clonotype was counted a few times. The rearrangement links TRBV7-2 to TRBJ2-1; TRBD2 is a possible D gene (5 bases). Looked up from germline, CDR1 is SGHTA and CDR2 is FQGNSA. The length of the CDR3 is 13 residues. Trimming removed 5 bases from V and 8 bases from J, with 13 bases in between. CDR3 in DNA: TGTGCCAGCAGCCCCCAGACTATGGATGAGCAGTTCTTC. Translation: CASSPQTMDEQFF.

The V call is TRBV18, the J call TRBJ2-7, with 8 bases lining up with TRBD2. The V gene's germline CDR1 is KGHSH and CDR2 LQKENI. The CDR3 covers 15 residues. The V and J ends lost 3 bases and 2 bases, in that order; junction bases with no gene match: 6. Written as DNA, the CDR3 is TGTGCCAGCTCACCCGTTAGCGGGGCTACCTACGAGCAGTACTTC. This encodes CASSPVSGATYEQYF.

This clonotype came up a few times. V gene TRBV20-1 combines with J gene TRBJ2-3; the D gene is possibly TRBD2 (6 bases). The CDR3 length is 15 residues. Deletions cut 0 bases from V and 0 bases from J, with 10 bases between. Looked up from germline, CDR1 is DFQATT and CDR2 is SNEGSKA (reference sequence). The CDR3 nucleotides are TGCAGTGCTAGAGAAGTTGGGGGGAGCACAGATACGCAGTATTTT. It codes for CSAREVGGSTDTQYF.